The rows below give T cell receptor beta chains drawn from one sample of a study of neurological immune-mediated disorders. TCRdb called the 5' RACE reads again in MiXCR, with one record for every CDR3 protein. The sample has 46,000 or so distinct CDR3 sequences; 4% to 5.5% are singletons. The sample comprised PBMCs. These receptors came from a woman aged 55-70 years with multiple sclerosis. CDR3s include the opening cysteine and the closing phenylalanine or tryptophan. A D gene is named only where the DNA matches it firmly. Not all rows give a size; the values are once, few, many and, for expanded clones, a class.

j_call d_call clone_size v_call cdr3_aa cdr3_nt
TRBJ2-3 TRBD1 many TRBV20-1 CSAEGATDTQYF TGCAGTGCTGAGGGGGCTACAGATACGCAGTATTTT
TRBJ1-3 - many TRBV7-2 CASTLGRDGNTIYF TGTGCCAGCACCCTCGGCAGGGATGGAAACACCATATATTTT
TRBJ1-1 - many TRBV7-9 CASSWGQNTEAFF TGTGCCAGCAGCTGGGGACAGAACACTGAAGCTTTCTTT
TRBJ1-4 - many TRBV4-3 CASSQNPMGEKLFF TGCGCCAGCAGCCAGAACCCGATGGGTGAAAAACTGTTTTTT
TRBJ2-1 TRBD2 many TRBV10-2 CASDGTSLAPSSYNEQFF TGCGCCAGCGACGGGACTAGCCTAGCTCCGAGCTCCTACAATGAGCAGTTCTTC
TRBJ2-1 - many TRBV6-2/TRBV6-3 CASSYGRVKQFF TGTGCCAGCAGTTACGGGCGGGTAAAGCAGTTCTTC
TRBJ1-5 - many TRBV15 CATSRDPGPAEPQHF TGTGCCACCAGCAGAGATCCGGGGCCCGCGGAGCCCCAGCATTTT
TRBJ2-3 - many TRBV12-3/TRBV12-4 CASSPQGSDTQYF TGTGCCAGCAGTCCCCAGGGTTCAGATACGCAGTATTTT
TRBJ2-3 - many TRBV4-3 CASSPSRGTTSTDTQYF TGCGCCAGCAGCCCAAGCAGGGGGACTACTAGCACAGATACGCAGTATTTT
TRBJ2-2 - many TRBV5-1 CASSGGHGTGELFF TGCGCCAGCAGCGGCGGTCACGGAACCGGGGAGCTGTTTTTT
TRBJ2-3 - many TRBV5-1 CASSLSPSTDTQYF TGCGCCAGCAGCTTGAGTCCTAGCACAGATACGCAGTATTTT
TRBJ2-1 TRBD1 many TRBV5-1 CASSLWGQGNNEQFF TGCGCCAGCAGCTTGTGGGGACAGGGGAACAATGAGCAGTTCTTC
TRBJ1-2 - many TRBV7-9 CASSLVIANYGYTF TGTGCCAGCAGCTTGGTGATTGCAAACTATGGCTACACCTTC
TRBJ2-5 - many TRBV28 CASSFAWDTETQYF TGTGCCAGCAGCTTTGCCTGGGACACCGAGACCCAGTACTTC
TRBJ1-2 TRBD1 many TRBV10-3 CAISDVTGGQDYGYTF TGTGCCATCAGTGATGTGACAGGGGGACAAGACTATGGCTACACCTTC
TRBJ1-5 TRBD1 few TRBV20-1 CSATDRGYQPQHF TGCAGTGCTACCGACAGGGGCTATCAGCCCCAGCATTTT
TRBJ1-1 TRBD1 many TRBV4-1 CASSQPDRSEAFF TGCGCCAGCAGCCAACCGGACAGGAGTGAAGCTTTCTTT
TRBJ1-1 TRBD1 many TRBV29-1 CSVLDRDPEAFF TGCAGCGTTCTGGACAGGGATCCCGAAGCTTTCTTT
TRBJ1-2 - many TRBV11-2 CASRKLTGRTSYGYTF TGTGCCAGCAGAAAACTCACGGGCAGAACCTCCTATGGCTACACCTTC
TRBJ2-5 TRBD1 many TRBV7-7 CASSSGTGWETQYF TGTGCTAGCAGCTCCGGGACAGGGTGGGAGACCCAGTACTTC
TRBJ2-1 - - TRBV2 CASGLGLGFDEQFF TGTGCCAGCGGGCTGGGACTGGGGTTCGATGAGCAGTTCTTC
TRBJ2-2 TRBD2 - TRBV7-9 CASSWTGGPTGELFF TGTGCCAGCAGCTGGACGGGAGGGCCAACCGGGGAGCTGTTTTTT
TRBJ2-2 - many TRBV7-8 CASTFLSTGELFF TGTGCCAGCACCTTCCTCAGCACCGGGGAGCTGTTTTTT
TRBJ2-2 - many TRBV9 CASSVGHGNTGELFF TGTGCCAGCAGCGTCGGACACGGAAACACCGGGGAGCTGTTTTTT
TRBJ2-1 - many TRBV7-2 CASSLAVRGYNEQFF TGTGCCAGCAGCTTAGCGGTAAGAGGCTACAATGAGCAGTTCTTC
TRBJ1-1 - many TRBV20-1 CSASRRVTTEAFF TGCAGTGCCAGTAGGAGGGTGACCACTGAAGCTTTCTTT
TRBJ2-2 TRBD2 many TRBV20-1 CSAGSLAPTNTGELFF TGCAGTGCTGGCTCACTAGCGCCTACGAACACCGGGGAGCTGTTTTTT
TRBJ2-1 - many TRBV27 CASSDRGFGDEQFF TGTGCCAGCAGTGACCGGGGCTTTGGCGATGAGCAGTTCTTC
TRBJ1-1 - many TRBV20-1 CSASIDTNTEAFF TGCAGTGCTAGTATAGACACGAACACTGAAGCTTTCTTT
TRBJ2-1 - - TRBV20-1 CSATLGLDEQFF TGCAGTGCTACTTTGGGTTTGGATGAGCAGTTCTTC
TRBJ2-5 - many TRBV7-2 CASSWGQGIQETQYF TGTGCCAGCAGCTGGGGGCAGGGCATCCAAGAGACCCAGTACTTC
TRBJ1-3 - few TRBV9 CASSVGTGSGKTIYF TGTGCCAGCAGCGTAGGGACGGGATCTGGAAAAACCATATATTTT
TRBJ1-2 - many TRBV6-5 CASSYSRGLYGYTF TGTGCCAGCAGTTACTCGAGAGGACTCTATGGCTACACCTTC
TRBJ2-5 - many TRBV9 CASSVLAGQETQYF TGTGCCAGCAGCGTACTCGCAGGACAAGAGACCCAGTACTTC
TRBJ2-1 - many TRBV7-3 CASSPQDGLGQFF TGTGCCAGCAGCCCCCAGGACGGTTTGGGGCAGTTCTTC
TRBJ2-3 - many TRBV20-1 CSEKRRYTQYF TGCAGTGAAAAGAGGCGGTATACGCAGTATTTT
TRBJ1-1 - many TRBV9 CASSPLTGDTEAFF TGTGCCAGCAGCCCCCTGACGGGGGACACTGAAGCTTTCTTT
TRBJ2-3 - many TRBV20-1 CSAKSDTQYF TGCAGTGCTAAGTCAGATACGCAGTATTTT
TRBJ2-1 - medium-sized TRBV20-1 CSATEGIWAPNNEQFF TGCAGTGCTACAGAGGGGATTTGGGCTCCCAACAATGAGCAGTTCTTC
TRBJ2-2 - many TRBV7-9 CASSLNTRAGELFF TGTGCCAGCAGCTTGAACACGAGGGCCGGGGAGCTGTTTTTT
TRBJ2-2 - many TRBV7-2 CASSRYGAGELFF TGTGCCAGCAGCCGATATGGAGCCGGGGAGCTGTTTTTT